This TCR beta chain was sequenced during a study of cytotoxic CD8 clonotypes in ibrutinib-treated CLL. Study-level information: Investigators collected response samples after a median about 12 months of treatment, range 6 to 36. Study-level findings and limits: The public clonotypes identified were infrequent and showed contraction or stability on treatment.

Depth targeted 1 in 200,000 to 1 in 1 million T cells, averaging 10x coverage per clonotype. Repertoires were generated with immunoSEQ multiplex PCR, while TCRdb's copy carries only in-frame clones and drops some. The sample has roughly 180,000 clones, 72% seen once. A word on this clone: The target antigen is unknown.

As input for TCR beta libraries, roughly 2.1 micrograms of genomic DNA came from cryopreserved PBMCs. V was pared by 8 bases and J by 6 bases, with 23 bases between. Germline V CDR1 and CDR2: SNHLY, FYNNEI. The CDR3 spans 15 residues. The chain joins TRBV2 to TRBJ2-7; possible D gene TRBD2, 6 bases. Sequenced material: PBMCs, taken after 24 months of ibrutinib treatment. This sequence was found in a human donor with chronic lymphocytic leukemia. For the CDR3, the DNA is TGTGCCAGCGTTTATTCAAACAAACTAGCCAGCGAGCAGTACTTC. It yields the protein CASVYSNKLASEQYF.